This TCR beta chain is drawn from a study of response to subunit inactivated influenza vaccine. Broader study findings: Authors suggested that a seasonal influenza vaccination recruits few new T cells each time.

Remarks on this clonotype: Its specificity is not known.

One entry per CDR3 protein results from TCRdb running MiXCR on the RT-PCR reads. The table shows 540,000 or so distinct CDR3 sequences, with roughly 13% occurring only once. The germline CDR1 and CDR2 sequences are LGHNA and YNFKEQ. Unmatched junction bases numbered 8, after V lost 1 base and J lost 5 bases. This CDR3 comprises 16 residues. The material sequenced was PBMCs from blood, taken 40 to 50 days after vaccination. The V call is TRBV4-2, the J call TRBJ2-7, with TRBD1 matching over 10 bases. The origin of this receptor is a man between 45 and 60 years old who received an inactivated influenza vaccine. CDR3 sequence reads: CASSQGQGAISHEQYF. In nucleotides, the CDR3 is TGTGCCAGCAGCCAAGGACAGGGGGCAATCTCTCACGAGCAGTACTTC.